This TCR beta chain was sequenced during a study of identical twins. Study findings and constraints: The study found excess low generation probability among twin-shared out-of-frame alpha sequences.

In this sample, this clonotype turned up a few times. Its antigen is as yet unknown. One end of the junction is discordant with germline, which a read error may explain. This CDR3 has 13 residues. Via MiXCR, TCRdb re-called the 5' RACE reads, giving one row per CDR3 protein. This sample has around 250,000 distinct CDR3 sequences, with under 8.5% found just once. These data were also filed under a second study, of T cells expressing NK-cell markers. That paper states: Sorting in several experiments was restricted by an anti-gamma-delta TCR antibody to alpha-beta TCR T cells. Roughly 6 of the donors carried dominant NKG2C+ clonotypes that took up roughly 1.0-8% of their CD8+ T cells. Dominance of the CD3+CD56-NKG2C+ fraction by these clonotypes also held in several donors.

J is TRBJ1-2 and V is TRBV12-3 or TRBV12-4; D is uncertain. The receptor was isolated from a woman aged 18-29 years in good health. Sequences were obtained from CD8+ T cells sorted from blood. Written as DNA, the CDR3 is TGTGCCAGCAGCTTAGGACCGGTAAATGGCTACACCTTC. Its translation is CASSLGPVNGYTF.